Below are 11 T cell receptor beta chains sequenced from a single sample in a study of T cell clonotyping in hematopoietic cell transplantation. Sample time point: recipient sample about 28 days before transplant, after cytoreduction. Profiled with immunoSEQ multiplex PCR; TCRdb holds only in-frame clones, not every one. The repertoire holds about 19,000 clones, with about 82% as singletons. The sample was peripheral blood mononuclear cells, taken before stem cell transplant. Source of these receptors: a man in his fifties or sixties with acute myeloid leukemia. Some clones in this sample may be carry-over from other donors' samples.

The rearrangement links TRBV5-1 to TRBJ1-1, with D unresolved. The CDR3 extends over 13 amino acids. Trimming pared 0 bases from V and 4 bases from J, leaving 7 bases between. CDR1 SGHRS and CDR2 YFSETQ come from the germline V gene. The CDR3 DNA reads as TGCGCCAGCAGCTTGGAACTAACCACTGAAGCTTTCTTT. It codes for CASSLELTTEAFF.

The chain employs TRBV7-6 and TRBJ1-3; D unresolved. Deletions cut 4 bases from V and 1 base from J, with 11 bases between. The CDR3 runs to 15 residues. Germline V gene sequence: CDR1 SGHVS, CDR2 FNYEAQ. In DNA, the CDR3 is TGTGCCAGCAGCTCTGAGGCAGATTCTGGAAACACCATATATTTT. This translates into CASSSEADSGNTIYF.

This chain joins TRBV13 and TRBJ1-2, with a tentative D call TRBD1 (6 bases). Germline V CDR1 and CDR2: PRHDT, FYEKMQ (reference sequence). CDR3 length: 15 residues. Between the trimmed V and J ends, which lost 4 bases and 4 bases, there was a span of 16 bases. The CDR3 loop reads CASSSEGGALYGYTF. CDR3 sequence (DNA): TGTGCCAGCAGCTCCGAGGGGGGGGCCCTCTATGGCTACACCTTC.

The chain combines TRBV14 with TRBJ1-2; 7 bases map to TRBD1. The CDR3 is 15 amino acids. Per germline, CDR1 SGHDN and CDR2 FVKESK. V was pared by 4 bases and J by 3 bases, with 8 bases of the junction left unmatched. CDR3: CASSPRQGWDYGYTF. The CDR3 nucleotides are TGTGCCAGCAGCCCACGACAGGGCTGGGACTATGGCTACACCTTC.

The rearrangement links TRBV5-1 to TRBJ2-6; 7 bases align to TRBD1. Trimming took 0 bases from V and 4 from J; bases not matched to a gene: 13. The CDR3 covers 19 residues. Germline CDR1 and CDR2: SGHRS and YFSETQ. The CDR3 nucleotides read TGCGCCAGCAGCTTGGTGGGCCCAACAGGGGCTCCCGGGGCCAACGTCCTGACTTTC. It encodes CASSLVGPTGAPGANVLTF.

This chain connects TRBV7-2 to TRBJ1-1; D gene ambiguous. Trimming shortened V by 4 bases and J by 1 base, and 7 bases separated the two germline ends. The V gene's germline CDR1 is SGHTA and CDR2 FQGNSA. The CDR3 spans 13 residues. The CDR3 sequence is CASSSGSNTEAFF. As DNA, the CDR3 is TGTGCCAGCAGCTCCGGCTCGAACACTGAAGCTTTCTTT. Using reference TRBV7-2 and TRBJ1-1 for the parts outside the CDR3, the full variable domain is GAGVSQSPSNKVTEKGKDVELRCDPISGHTALYWYRQSLGQGLEFLIYFQGNSAPDKSGLPSDRFSAERTGGSVSTLTIQRTQQEDSAVYLCASSSGSNTEAFFGQGTRLTVV.

V is TRBV19 and J is TRBJ1-2; TRBD1 matches at 8 bases. CDR1 and CDR2 from the germline V gene are LNHDA and SQIVND (reference sequence). This CDR3 is built from 15 residues. V dropped 5 bases and J dropped 4; count of bases not matched to a gene: 9. CDR3 DNA sequence: TGTGCCAGTAGTGCTTCCAGGGGGCCAGGCTATGGCTACACCTTC. It yields the protein CASSASRGPGYGYTF.

J is TRBJ2-4 and V is TRBV7-9; no clear D. CDR1 is SEHNR and CDR2 is FQNEAQ in the germline V gene (reference sequence). The CDR3 runs to 15 residues. Trimming cost V 3 bases and J 2 bases, with 11 bases left between them. CDR3 sequence (DNA): TGTGCCAGCAGCTTGAGTATGGGTCCCAAAAACATTCAGTACTTC. Translated: CASSLSMGPKNIQYF. Supplemented by reference TRBV7-9 and TRBJ2-4, the full variable domain reads DTGVSQNPRHKITKRGQNVTFRCDPISEHNRLYWYRQTLGQGPEFLTYFQNEAQLEKSRLLSDRFSAERPKGSFSTLEIQRTEQGDSAMYLCASSLSMGPKNIQYFGAGTRLSVL.

The chain joins TRBV13 to TRBJ2-5, with D perhaps TRBD1 (7 bases). In germline, CDR1 is PRHDT, CDR2 FYEKMQ (reference sequence). V was pared by 5 bases and J by 5 bases, with 12 bases between. The CDR3 is 13 residues long. This CDR3 is CASSETGRETQYF. For the CDR3, the DNA is TGTGCCAGCAGCGAGACAGGGAGGGAGACCCAGTACTTC.

This clone was picked up a small number of times. The chain links TRBV27 to TRBJ2-3; the D is unclear. V lost 3 bases to trimming and J lost 1 base, with 8 bases between them. The CDR3 runs 14 residues. The germline V gene has CDR1 MNHEY and CDR2 SMNVEV (reference sequence). The CDR3 is CASSLEQGTDTQYF. In nucleotides, the CDR3 is TGTGCCAGCAGTTTGGAGCAGGGCACAGATACGCAGTATTTT.

The CDR3 region has the DNA TGTGCCTGGAGTGACGGGAGGGAGCCCTCCTACGAGCAGTACTTC. Translating it yields CAWSDGREPSYEQYF. The chain employs TRBV30 and TRBJ2-7; TRBD2 matches at 8 bases. The CDR3 has 15 amino acids. Germline assignment: CDR1 GTSNPN and CDR2 SVGIG (reference sequence). Trimming cost V 1 base and J 0 bases; bases outside gene matches: 5.